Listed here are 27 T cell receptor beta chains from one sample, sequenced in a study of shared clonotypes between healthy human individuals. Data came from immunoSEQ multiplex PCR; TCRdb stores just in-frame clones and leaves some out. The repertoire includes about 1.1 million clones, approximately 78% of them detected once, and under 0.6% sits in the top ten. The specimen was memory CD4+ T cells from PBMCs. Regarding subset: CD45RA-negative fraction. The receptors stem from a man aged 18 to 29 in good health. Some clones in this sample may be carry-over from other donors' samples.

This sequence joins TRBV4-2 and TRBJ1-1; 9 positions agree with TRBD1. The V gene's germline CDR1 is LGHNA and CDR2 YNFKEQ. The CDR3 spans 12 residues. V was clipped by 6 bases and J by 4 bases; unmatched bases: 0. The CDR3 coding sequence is TGTGCCAGCAGGGACAGGGGCACTGAAGCTTTCTTT. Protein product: CASRDRGTEAFF.

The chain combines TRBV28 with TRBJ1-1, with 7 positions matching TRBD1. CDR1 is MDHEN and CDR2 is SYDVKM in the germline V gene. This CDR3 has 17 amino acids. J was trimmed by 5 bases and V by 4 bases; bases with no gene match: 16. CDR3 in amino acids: CASSSMRTGSRLTEAFF. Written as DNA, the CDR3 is TGTGCCAGCAGTTCAATGAGGACAGGTAGTAGATTGACTGAAGCTTTCTTT.

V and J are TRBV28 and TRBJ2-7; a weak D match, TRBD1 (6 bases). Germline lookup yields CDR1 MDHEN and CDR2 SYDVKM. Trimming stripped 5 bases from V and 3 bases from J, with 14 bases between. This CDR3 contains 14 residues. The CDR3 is CASSLLQGIYEQYF. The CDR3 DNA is TGTGCCAGCAGTCTGTTACAGGGAATCTACGAGCAGTACTTC.

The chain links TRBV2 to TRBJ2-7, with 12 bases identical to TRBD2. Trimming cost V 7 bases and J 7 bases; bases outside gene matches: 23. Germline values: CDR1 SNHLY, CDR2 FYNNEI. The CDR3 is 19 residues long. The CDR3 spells CASIAKRGLSSGRAGEQYF. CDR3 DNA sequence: TGTGCCAGCATCGCAAAGAGGGGTCTCTCTAGCGGGAGGGCGGGGGAGCAGTACTTC.

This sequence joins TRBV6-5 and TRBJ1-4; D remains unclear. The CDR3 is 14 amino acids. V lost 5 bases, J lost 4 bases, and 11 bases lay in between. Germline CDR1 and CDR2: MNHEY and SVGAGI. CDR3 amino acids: CASSPRGLNEKLFF. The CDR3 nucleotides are TGTGCCAGCAGTCCCCGCGGCCTTAATGAAAAACTGTTTTTT.

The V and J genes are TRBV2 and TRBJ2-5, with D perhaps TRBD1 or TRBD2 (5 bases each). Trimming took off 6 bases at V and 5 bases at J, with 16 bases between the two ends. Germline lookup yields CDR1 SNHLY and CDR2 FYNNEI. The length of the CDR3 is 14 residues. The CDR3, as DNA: TGTGCCAGCAGGAGGGGAACTAGAACGGAGACCCAGTACTTC. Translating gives CASRRGTRTETQYF.

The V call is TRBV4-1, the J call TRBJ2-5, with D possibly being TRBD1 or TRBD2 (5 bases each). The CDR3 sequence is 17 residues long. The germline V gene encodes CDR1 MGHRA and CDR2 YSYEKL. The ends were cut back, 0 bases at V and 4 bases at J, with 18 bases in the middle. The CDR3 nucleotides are TGCGCCAGCAGCCAAGAAGGGACCGGACCCGCGGGAGAGACCCAGTACTTC. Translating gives CASSQEGTGPAGETQYF.

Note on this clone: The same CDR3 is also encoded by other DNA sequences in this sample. The CDR3 here is CASRQGSSYNEQFF. The CDR3 coding sequence is TGTGCCAGCAGGCAGGGCAGCTCCTACAATGAGCAGTTCTTC. The rearrangement links TRBV2 to TRBJ2-1, with D perhaps TRBD1 (5 bases). V gave up 6 bases and J gave up 0 bases, with 9 bases separating them. The germline V gene encodes CDR1 SNHLY and CDR2 FYNNEI. This CDR3 is 14 amino acids long. Combining the CDR3 with reference TRBV2 and TRBJ2-1 gives the whole variable domain EPEVTQTPSHQVTQMGQEVILRCVPISNHLYFYWYRQILGQKVEFLVSFYNNEISEKSEIFDDQFSVERPDGSNFTLKIRSTKLEDSAMYFCASRQGSSYNEQFFGPGTRLTVL.

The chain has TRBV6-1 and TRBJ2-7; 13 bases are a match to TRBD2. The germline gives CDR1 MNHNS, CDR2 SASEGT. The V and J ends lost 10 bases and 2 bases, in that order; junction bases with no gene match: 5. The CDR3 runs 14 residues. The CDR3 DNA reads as TGTGCCACCACTGGGACTAGCGGGACCTACGAGCAGTACTTC. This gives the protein CATTGTSGTYEQYF.

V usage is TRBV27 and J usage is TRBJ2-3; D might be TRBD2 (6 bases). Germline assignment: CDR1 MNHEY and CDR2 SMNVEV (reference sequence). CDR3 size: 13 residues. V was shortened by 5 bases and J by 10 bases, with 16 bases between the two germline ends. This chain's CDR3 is CASSLRETAAQYF. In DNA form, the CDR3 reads TGTGCCAGCAGTCTACGGGAGACTGCGGCGCAGTATTTT.

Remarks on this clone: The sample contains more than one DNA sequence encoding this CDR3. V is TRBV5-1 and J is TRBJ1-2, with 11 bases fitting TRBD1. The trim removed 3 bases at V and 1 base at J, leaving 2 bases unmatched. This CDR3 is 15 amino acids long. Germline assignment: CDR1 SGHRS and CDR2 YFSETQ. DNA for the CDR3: TGCGCCAGCAGCTCGGGACAGGGGGATAACTATGGCTACACCTTC. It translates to CASSSGQGDNYGYTF.

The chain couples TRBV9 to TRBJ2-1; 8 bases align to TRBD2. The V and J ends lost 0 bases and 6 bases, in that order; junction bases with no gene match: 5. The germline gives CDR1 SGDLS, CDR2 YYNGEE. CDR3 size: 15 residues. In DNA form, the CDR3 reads TGTGCCAGCAGCGTAGAGGGACTAGGGGGCAATGAGCAGTTCTTC. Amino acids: CASSVEGLGGNEQFF.

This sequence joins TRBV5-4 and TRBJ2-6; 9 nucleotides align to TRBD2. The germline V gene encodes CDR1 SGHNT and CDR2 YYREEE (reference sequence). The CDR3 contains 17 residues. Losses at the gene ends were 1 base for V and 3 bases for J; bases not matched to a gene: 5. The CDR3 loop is CASSLRLAGSGANVLTF. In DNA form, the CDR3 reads TGTGCCAGCAGCTTGAGGCTAGCGGGAAGTGGGGCCAACGTCCTGACTTTC.

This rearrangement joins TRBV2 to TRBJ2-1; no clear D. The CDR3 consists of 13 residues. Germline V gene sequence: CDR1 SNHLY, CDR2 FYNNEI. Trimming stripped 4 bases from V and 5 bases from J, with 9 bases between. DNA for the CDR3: TGTGCCAGCAGTGTTGCTTTTAACAATGAGCAGTTCTTC. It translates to CASSVAFNNEQFF.

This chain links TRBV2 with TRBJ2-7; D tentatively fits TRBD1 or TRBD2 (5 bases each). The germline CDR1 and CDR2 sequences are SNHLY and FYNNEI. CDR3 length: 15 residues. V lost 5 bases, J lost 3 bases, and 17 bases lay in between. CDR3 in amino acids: CASSQDGVGVYEQYF. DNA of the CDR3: TGTGCCAGCAGTCAAGATGGGGTGGGGGTCTACGAGCAGTACTTC.

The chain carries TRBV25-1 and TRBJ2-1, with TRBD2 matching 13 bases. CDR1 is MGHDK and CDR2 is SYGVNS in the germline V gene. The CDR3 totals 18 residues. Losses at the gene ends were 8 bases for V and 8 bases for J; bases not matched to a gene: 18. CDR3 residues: CASVGHPLAGGMFYEQFF. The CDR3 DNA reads TGTGCCAGCGTTGGACATCCACTAGCGGGAGGGATGTTCTATGAGCAGTTCTTC.

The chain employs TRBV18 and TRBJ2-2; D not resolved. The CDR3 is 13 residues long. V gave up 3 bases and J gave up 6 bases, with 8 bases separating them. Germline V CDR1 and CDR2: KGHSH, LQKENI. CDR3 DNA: TGTGCCAGCTCACCCTGGTTCGCCGGGGAGCTGTTTTTT. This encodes CASSPWFAGELFF.

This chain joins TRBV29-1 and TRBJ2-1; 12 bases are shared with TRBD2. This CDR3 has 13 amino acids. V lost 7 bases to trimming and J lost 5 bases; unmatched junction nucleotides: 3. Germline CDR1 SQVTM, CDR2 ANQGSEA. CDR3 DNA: TGCAGCGGAGGACTAGCGGGGAACAATGAGCAGTTCTTC. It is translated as CSGGLAGNNEQFF.

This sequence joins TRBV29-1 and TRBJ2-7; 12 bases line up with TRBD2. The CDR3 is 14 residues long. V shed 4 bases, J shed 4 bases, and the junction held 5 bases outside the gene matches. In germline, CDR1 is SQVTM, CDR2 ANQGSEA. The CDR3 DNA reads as TGCAGCGTTGCACTAGCGGGAGGTGCTTACGAGCAGTACTTC. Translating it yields CSVALAGGAYEQYF.

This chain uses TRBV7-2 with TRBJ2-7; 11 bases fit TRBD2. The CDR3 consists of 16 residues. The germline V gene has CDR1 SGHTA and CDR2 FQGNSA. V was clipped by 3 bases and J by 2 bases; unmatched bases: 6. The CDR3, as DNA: TGTGCCAGCAGCTTGGGCCCGGGACTAGCGGCCTACGAGCAGTACTTC. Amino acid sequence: CASSLGPGLAAYEQYF.

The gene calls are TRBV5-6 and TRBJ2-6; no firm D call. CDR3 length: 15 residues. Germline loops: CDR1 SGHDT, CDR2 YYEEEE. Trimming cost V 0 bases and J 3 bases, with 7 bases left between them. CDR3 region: CASSLAGGGANVLTF. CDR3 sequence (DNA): TGTGCCAGCAGCTTGGCTGGTGGTGGGGCCAACGTCCTGACTTTC.

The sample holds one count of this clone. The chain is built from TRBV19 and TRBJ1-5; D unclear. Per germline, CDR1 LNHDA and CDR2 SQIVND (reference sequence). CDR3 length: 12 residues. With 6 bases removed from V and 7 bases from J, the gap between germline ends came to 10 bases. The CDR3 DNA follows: TGTGCCAGTAGCCGGGTCCAACAGCCCCAGCATTTT. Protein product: CASSRVQQPQHF. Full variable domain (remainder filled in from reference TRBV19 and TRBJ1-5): DGGITQSPKYLFRKEGQNVTLSCEQNLNHDAMYWYRQDPGQGLRLIYYSQIVNDFQKGDIAEGYSVSREKKESFPLTVTSAQKNPTAFYLCASSRVQQPQHFGDGTRLSIL.

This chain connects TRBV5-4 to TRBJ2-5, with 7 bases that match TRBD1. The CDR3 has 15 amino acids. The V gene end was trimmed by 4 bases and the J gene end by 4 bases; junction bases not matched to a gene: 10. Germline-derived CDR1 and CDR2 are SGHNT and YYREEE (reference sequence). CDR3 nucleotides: TGTGCCAGCAGCCACAAGGGGGCAGGGGGAGAGACCCAGTACTTC. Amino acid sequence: CASSHKGAGGETQYF.

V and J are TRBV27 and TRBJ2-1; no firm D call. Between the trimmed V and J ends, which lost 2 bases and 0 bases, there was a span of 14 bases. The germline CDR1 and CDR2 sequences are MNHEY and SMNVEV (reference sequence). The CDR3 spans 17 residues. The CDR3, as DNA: TGTGCCAGCAGTTTAACGCCGTTTTTTCGCTCCTACAATGAGCAGTTCTTC. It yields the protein CASSLTPFFRSYNEQFF.

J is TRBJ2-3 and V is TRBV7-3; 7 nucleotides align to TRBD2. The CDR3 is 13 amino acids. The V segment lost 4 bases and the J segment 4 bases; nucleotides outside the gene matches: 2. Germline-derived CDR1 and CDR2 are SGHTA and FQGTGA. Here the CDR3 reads CASSYGGSDTQYF. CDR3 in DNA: TGTGCCAGCAGCTACGGGGGGTCAGATACGCAGTATTTT.

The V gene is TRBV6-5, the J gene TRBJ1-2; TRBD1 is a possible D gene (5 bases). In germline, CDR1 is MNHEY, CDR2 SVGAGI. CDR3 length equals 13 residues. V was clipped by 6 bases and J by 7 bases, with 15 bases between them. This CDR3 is CASSSPGGSGYTF. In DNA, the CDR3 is TGTGCCAGCAGCTCACCTGGGGGAAGTGGCTACACCTTC.

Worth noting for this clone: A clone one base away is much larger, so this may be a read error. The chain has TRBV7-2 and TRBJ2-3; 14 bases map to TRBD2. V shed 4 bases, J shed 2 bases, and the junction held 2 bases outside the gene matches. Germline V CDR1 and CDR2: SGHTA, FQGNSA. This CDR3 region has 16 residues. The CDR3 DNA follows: TGTGCCAGCAGCTCGGGACTAGCGGGAGACACAGATACGCAGTATTTT. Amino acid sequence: CASSSGLAGDTDTQYF.